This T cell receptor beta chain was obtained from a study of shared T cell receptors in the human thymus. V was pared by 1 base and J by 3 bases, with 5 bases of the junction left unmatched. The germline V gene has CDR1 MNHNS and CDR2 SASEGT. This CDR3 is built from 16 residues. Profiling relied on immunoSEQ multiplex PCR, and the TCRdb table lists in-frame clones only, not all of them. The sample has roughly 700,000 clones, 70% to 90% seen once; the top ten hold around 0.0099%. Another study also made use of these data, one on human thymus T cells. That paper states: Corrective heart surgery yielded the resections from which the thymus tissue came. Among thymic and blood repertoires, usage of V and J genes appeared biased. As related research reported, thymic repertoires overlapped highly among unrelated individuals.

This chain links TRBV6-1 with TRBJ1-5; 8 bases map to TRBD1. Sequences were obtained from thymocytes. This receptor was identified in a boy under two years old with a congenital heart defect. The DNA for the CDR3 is TGTGCCAGCAGTGAAGGTTGGGACAGGACCAATCAGCCCCAGCATTTT. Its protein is CASSEGWDRTNQPQHF.